This T cell receptor beta chain was obtained from a study of CD8 T cells in Susac syndrome. An amount of RNA that ranged from about 0.45 to 1 ug was reverse transcribed with random hexamers. One entry per CDR3 protein results from TCRdb running MiXCR on the immunoSEQ multiplex PCR reads. The sample holds about 73,000 distinct CDR3 sequences, about 94% seen once. Bulk CD8+ and CD4+ cells came from magnetic negative isolation; CD8+ TEMRA by FACS. CDR1 is MGHDK and CDR2 is SYGVNS in the germline V gene. V shed 4 bases, J shed 3 bases, and the junction held 15 bases outside the gene matches. The CDR3 loop spans 20 amino acids.

Sequencing input: CD8+ T cells from PBMCs. The clonotype comes from a human donor with multiple sclerosis. The genes are TRBV25-1 and TRBJ2-1; 13 bases are shared with TRBD2. This CDR3 is CASSAMTSGGPVALYNEQFF. In DNA, the CDR3 is TGTGCCAGCAGTGCAATGACTAGCGGGGGGCCCGTCGCCCTCTACAATGAGCAGTTCTTC. Using reference TRBV25-1 and TRBJ2-1 for the parts outside the CDR3, the full variable domain is EADIYQTPRYLVIGTGKKITLECSQTMGHDKMYWYQQDPGMELHLIHYSYGVNSTEKGDLSSESTVSRIRTEHFPLTLESARPSHTSQYLCASSAMTSGGPVALYNEQFFGPGTRLTVL.